Presented here are 20 T cell receptor beta chains from one specimen sequenced in a study of regulatory T cells in long-lasting Graves disease. HTBI primers from iRepertoire and Arm-PCR of CDR3 regions yielded the TCR beta libraries. TCRdb fed the multiplex PCR reads into MiXCR, producing one record per CDR3 protein. Among a few hundred thousand distinct CDR3 sequences listed, about 17% were seen once. Documented time point: newly diagnosed GD, antithyroid drugs for less than 3 months. RNA extracted from PBMCs served as the sequencing template. The same sample was also studied in work on T cells in Graves' hyperthyroidism and ophthalmopathy.

The input for sequencing was peripheral blood mononuclear cells (PBMCs), taken at new diagnosis, from a patient treated with antithyroid drugs. These receptor sequences come from a woman aged 18 to 35 with Graves disease.

This clonotype was detected a few times. The chain employs TRBV24-1 and TRBJ2-5; 7 positions match TRBD1. From germline, CDR1 is KGHDR and CDR2 SFDVKD. The CDR3 sequence is 16 residues long. V was pared by 4 bases and J by 5 bases, with 12 bases of the junction left unmatched. In DNA, the CDR3 is TGTGCCACCAGTGAATCCGTGACAGGGTGGGGGGAGACCCAGTACTTC. Amino acid sequence: CATSESVTGWGETQYF.

This clonotype was seen ten or more times. J is TRBJ2-1 and V is TRBV7-2, with a weak D call TRBD2 (6 bases). CDR1 is SGHTA, CDR2 FQGNSA, per germline. The CDR3 contains 15 residues. Trimming took 2 bases from V and 3 from J, leaving 11 bases between them. The CDR3 DNA reads TGTGCCAGCAGCTTAACCGGGAGCAGCTACAATGAGCAGTTCTTC. This codes for CASSLTGSSYNEQFF.

This clonotype was found many times. V usage is TRBV30 and J usage is TRBJ1-5; possible D gene TRBD1, 5 bases. V was trimmed by 7 bases and J by 7 bases, leaving 17 bases between them. CDR1 and CDR2 (germline): GTSNPN, SVGIG (reference sequence). The CDR3 runs 13 residues. The CDR3 nucleotides are TGTGCCTTAGGGGTTGGGGGAGGGCAGCCCCAGCATTTT. Translating it yields CALGVGGGQPQHF.

This clonotype was seen ten or more times. This sequence joins TRBV11-1 and TRBJ2-7; D gene unclear. V dropped 4 bases and J dropped 2 bases, with 15 bases sitting between them. Looked up from germline, CDR1 is SGHAT and CDR2 is FQDESV (reference sequence). This CDR3 has 15 amino acids. The CDR3 protein is CASSSLDVGTYEQYF. CDR3 DNA sequence: TGTGCCAGCAGCTCCCTGGACGTAGGGACCTACGAGCAGTACTTC. Using reference TRBV11-1 and TRBJ2-7 for the parts outside the CDR3, the full variable domain is EAEVAQSPRYKITEKSQAVAFWCDPISGHATLYWYRQILGQGPELLVQFQDESVVDDSQLPKDRFSAERLKGVDSTLKIQPAELGDSAMYLCASSSLDVGTYEQYFGPGTRLTVT.

There are many counts of this clonotype. The chain employs TRBV6-2 or TRBV6-3 and TRBJ2-1, with 9 bases identical to TRBD2. J gave up 5 bases and V 6 bases, and 14 bases lay outside the gene matches. The CDR3 runs 17 residues. In germline, CDR1 is MNHEY, CDR2 SVGEGT. CDR3 residues: CASSPGAGTSSNNEQFF. CDR3 nucleotide sequence: TGTGCCAGCAGCCCCGGAGCCGGGACTAGCAGCAACAATGAGCAGTTCTTC.

In this sample, this clonotype turned up many times. This chain connects TRBV18 to TRBJ2-7; 8 nucleotides line up with TRBD2. V was clipped by 6 bases and J by 2 bases; unmatched bases: 6. CDR3 size: 14 residues. The germline gives CDR1 KGHSH, CDR2 LQKENI. The CDR3 region is CASSPVAGTYEQYF. The CDR3 coding sequence is TGTGCCAGCTCGCCAGTAGCGGGGACCTACGAGCAGTACTTC.

This chain connects TRBV7-2 to TRBJ1-2; D gene unclear. Trimming removed 5 bases at V and 0 bases at J, with 19 bases between. There are 17 residues in the CDR3. From germline, CDR1 is SGHTA and CDR2 FQGNSA. The CDR3 coding sequence is TGTGCCAGCAGCCCCCATAGGAGGGAAAAAGCTAACTATGGCTACACCTTC. It codes for CASSPHRREKANYGYTF.

This clonotype was detected only a few times. The gene calls are TRBV9 and TRBJ2-5; 8 bases fit TRBD2. V was pared by 2 bases and J by 4 bases, with 4 bases of the junction left unmatched. The CDR3 covers 14 residues. The germline V gene has CDR1 SGDLS and CDR2 YYNGEE. CDR3 amino acids: CASSVGAGAETQYF. CDR3 bases: TGTGCCAGCAGCGTGGGAGCGGGAGCAGAGACCCAGTACTTC.

There are many counts of this clonotype. The chain has TRBV6-5 and TRBJ2-7; 8 bases fit TRBD1. The CDR3 covers 13 residues. Germline-derived CDR1 and CDR2 are MNHEY and SVGAGI. J gave up 6 bases and V 2 bases, and 3 bases lay outside the gene matches. CDR3 DNA: TGTGCCAGCAGTTACACCAGGGGGCGCGAGCAGTACTTC. This gives the protein CASSYTRGREQYF.

This clonotype was seen many times. DNA of the CDR3: TGTGCCAGCAGTGAAGCAAGGCTATACAATGAGCAGTTCTTC. It translates to CASSEARLYNEQFF. This rearrangement joins TRBV2 to TRBJ2-1, with D uncertain. The germline V gene encodes CDR1 SNHLY and CDR2 FYNNEI. The CDR3 runs 14 residues. Trimming cost V 0 bases and J 4 bases, with 7 bases left between them.

This clonotype was found many times. The chain has TRBV11-2 and TRBJ2-7, with 8 bases identical to TRBD1. The CDR3 extends over 17 amino acids. V lost 5 bases, J lost 6 bases, and 18 bases stayed unmatched. Germline assignment: CDR1 SGHAT and CDR2 FQNNGV. CDR3 sequence: CASSPLLRTGPSGEQYF. DNA of the CDR3: TGTGCCAGCAGCCCACTACTCCGGACAGGGCCCTCGGGCGAGCAGTACTTC.

This clonotype was recorded many times. This chain links TRBV18 with TRBJ2-6; weak D call: TRBD2 (5 bases). Germline V gene data show CDR1 as KGHSH and CDR2 as LQKENI. V gave up 0 bases and J gave up 2 bases, with 11 bases separating them. This CDR3 is 17 amino acids long. The CDR3 DNA is TGTGCCAGCTCACCACCGCTGAGGGTAGCTGGGGCCAACGTCCTGACTTTC. This encodes CASSPPLRVAGANVLTF.

In this sample, this clonotype turned up many times. This chain joins TRBV3-1 and TRBJ2-1; D remains ambiguous. The ends were cut back, 1 base at V and 4 bases at J, with 8 bases in the middle. This CDR3 contains 14 residues. Per the germline V gene, CDR1 is LGHDT and CDR2 is YNNKEL (reference sequence). CDR3 region: CASSQGVLYNEQFF. Here the CDR3 DNA reads TGTGCCAGCAGCCAAGGGGTGCTATACAATGAGCAGTTCTTC.

The chain has TRBV4-1 and TRBJ2-7; 10 nucleotides line up with TRBD2. Germline V CDR1 and CDR2: MGHRA, YSYEKL. V lost 4 bases and J lost 4; bases outside the gene matches: 7. The CDR3 consists of 15 residues. DNA for the CDR3: TGCGCCAGCAGCCTCCGGACTAGCGGAGGTTACGAGCAGTACTTC. Protein product: CASSLRTSGGYEQYF.

This clonotype appeared many times. V usage is TRBV6-5 and J usage is TRBJ1-5; TRBD1 matches 7 bases. Trimming took 6 bases from V and 2 from J; bases not matched to a gene: 4. The CDR3 contains 14 residues. CDR1 is MNHEY and CDR2 is SVGAGI in the germline V gene. The CDR3 DNA is TGTGCCAGCAGCTACGGACAGGGCAATCAGCCCCAGCATTTT. Translated, it gives CASSYGQGNQPQHF.

This clonotype was detected many times. V gene TRBV20-1 combines with J gene TRBJ2-7, with 10 bases lining up with TRBD2. Germline values: CDR1 DFQATT, CDR2 SNEGSKA (reference sequence). V lost 3 bases, J lost 2 bases, and 1 base stayed unmatched. This CDR3 has 13 residues. CDR3 in DNA: TGCAGTGCTAGGGGACTAGCGACCTACGAGCAGTACTTC. It specifies CSARGLATYEQYF.

At least ten counts were recorded for this clonotype. The chain couples TRBV20-1 to TRBJ2-1; 10 bases match TRBD2. Looked up from germline, CDR1 is DFQATT and CDR2 is SNEGSKA (reference sequence). There are 15 residues in the CDR3. Trimming took 5 bases from V and 6 from J; bases not matched to a gene: 10. The CDR3 nucleotides are TGCAGTGCTTTAGCGGGGGGTTCGCCAGTCAATGAGCAGTTCTTC. Translating gives CSALAGGSPVNEQFF.

This clonotype occurred many times. This sequence joins TRBV3-1 and TRBJ1-5; possibly TRBD1 for D (5 bases). CDR1 and CDR2 (germline): LGHDT, YNNKEL (reference sequence). This CDR3 comprises 14 residues. Trimming removed 3 bases from V and 9 bases from J, with 15 bases in between. For the CDR3, the DNA is TGTGCCAGCAGCCAGACCGGGACTAATAGGCCCCAGCATTTT. It codes for CASSQTGTNRPQHF.

V gene TRBV30 combines with J gene TRBJ1-2; D is possibly TRBD1 (6 bases). This CDR3 spans 15 amino acids. The germline CDR1 and CDR2 sequences are GTSNPN and SVGIG (reference sequence). The V gene lost 1 base and the J gene lost 8 bases, with 20 bases spanning the gap. The CDR3 reads CAWSGTARRREGYTF. The CDR3 nucleotides are TGTGCCTGGAGTGGGACAGCCAGGCGCCGGGAGGGCTACACCTTC. Drawing the rest from reference TRBV30 and TRBJ1-2, the complete variable domain is SQTIHQWPATLVQPVGSPLSLECTVEGTSNPNLYWYRQAAGRGLQLLFYSVGIGQISSEVPQNLSASRPQDRQFILSSKKLLLSDSGFYLCAWSGTARRREGYTFGSGTRLTVV.

The rearrangement uses TRBV9 and TRBJ2-3, with 8 bases fitting TRBD2. The CDR3 spans 15 residues. Germline CDR1 is SGDLS and CDR2 is YYNGEE. The J segment lost 2 bases and the V segment lost 1 base, leaving 3 bases of the junction unmatched. The CDR3 here is CASSVNGRATDTQYF. CDR3 nucleotides: TGTGCCAGCAGCGTAAACGGGAGGGCCACAGATACGCAGTATTTT.